The clone carrying this T cell receptor (beta chain) was counted a few times. Its antigen is still unknown. This sample is part of a study of shared clonotypes between healthy human individuals. Across the whole study: Per donor, three plates held CD4 naive cells, three held CD4 memory, two held CD8 naive and one held CD8 memory. Overall study results and limits: Despite large depth, rarefaction showed incomplete sorted-subset sequencing.

Healthy adults negative for HIV, lacking recent acute infections or vaccinations, served as donors. TCRdb's table, derived via immunoSEQ multiplex PCR, lists solely in-frame clones and lacks some. This sample has millions of clones, with around 90% found just once. The germline gives CDR1 LNHDA, CDR2 SQIVND (reference sequence). The CDR3 consists of 14 residues. Between the trimmed V and J ends, which lost 3 bases and 7 bases, there was a span of 10 bases. The origin of this receptor is a man aged 18 to 30 in good health. This chain links TRBV19 with TRBJ1-6; the D is unclear. Sequences were obtained from naive CD4+ T cells sorted from blood. Subset defined: CD45RA+ positively selected. The CDR3 nucleotides read TGTGCCAGTAGTATCGAGACACCGAATTCACCCCTCCACTTT. Translation gives CASSIETPNSPLHF.